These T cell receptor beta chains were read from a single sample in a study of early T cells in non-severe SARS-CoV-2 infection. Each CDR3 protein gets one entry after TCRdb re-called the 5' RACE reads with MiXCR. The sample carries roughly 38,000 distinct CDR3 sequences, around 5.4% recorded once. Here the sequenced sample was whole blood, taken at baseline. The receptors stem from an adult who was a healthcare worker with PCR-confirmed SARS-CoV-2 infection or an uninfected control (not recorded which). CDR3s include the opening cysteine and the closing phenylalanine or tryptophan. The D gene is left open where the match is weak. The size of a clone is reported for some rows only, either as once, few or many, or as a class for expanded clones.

TGCGCCAGCAGCCAAGAGAGGAACAGGGGAGCTTTCTTT,CASSQERNRGAFF,TRBV4-3,many,TRBD1,TRBJ1-1
TGTGCCAGCAGCTTGATATCGGGAGGGGGAGATATGCAGTATTTT,CASSLISGGGDMQYF,TRBV5-5,many,TRBD2,TRBJ2-3
TGCGCCAGCCAGCGGGACAGGGGCCAGAACTACGAGCAGTACTTC,CASQRDRGQNYEQYF,TRBV5-1,many,TRBD1,TRBJ2-7
TGCAGTGCCGAGGCGGGGAGCTACGAGCAGTACTTC,CSAEAGSYEQYF,TRBV20-1,few,NA,TRBJ2-7
TGTGCCAGCAGCCAGGGGACTAGCGGGAGCTCCTACAATGAGCAGTTCTTC,CASSQGTSGSSYNEQFF,TRBV4-2,many,TRBD2,TRBJ2-1
TGCGCCAGCAGCTTAAGACAGGGGAGTGCGTACGAGCAGTACTTC,CASSLRQGSAYEQYF,TRBV5-1,NA,TRBD1,TRBJ2-7
TGCGCCAGCAGCCACACAGATACGCAGTATTTT,CASSHTDTQYF,TRBV10-1,many,NA,TRBJ2-3
TGTGCCACCAGTGATCCGGGACCGTCAGGGAACAATGAGCAGTTCTTC,CATSDPGPSGNNEQFF,TRBV24-1,many,NA,TRBJ2-1
TGTGCCAGCAGTTCTCCCTACAGGGGGCGGACAGATACGCAGTATTTT,CASSSPYRGRTDTQYF,TRBV12-3/TRBV12-4,NA,TRBD1,TRBJ2-3
TGTGCCAGCAGCCCCGGACAGGGGGTCTACGAGCAGTACTTC,CASSPGQGVYEQYF,TRBV12-3/TRBV12-4,many,TRBD1,TRBJ2-7
TGTGCCAGCAGCTTAGACGGTCTATATATTGTGGAGCAGTACTTC,CASSLDGLYIVEQYF,TRBV7-8,many,NA,TRBJ2-7
TGTGCCAGCAGTTTATGGGGGGGCATACCTTTCTTT,CASSLWGGIPFF,TRBV27,many,NA,TRBJ1-1
TGTGCCAGCAGCCCTCACGACGCCGGCGGAAACACCATATATTTT,CASSPHDAGGNTIYF,TRBV6-6,many,NA,TRBJ1-3
TGCAGCGTCGTTGGGGGGTACGAGCAGTACTTC,CSVVGGYEQYF,TRBV29-1,many,NA,TRBJ2-7
TGCAGCGAGCAGAGCACAGATACGCAGTATTTT,CSEQSTDTQYF,TRBV29-1,NA,NA,TRBJ2-3
TGTGCCAGCAGCGGCGCGAGGGGACTAGCGGGAGAAAGATCCTACAATGAGCAGTTCTTC,CASSGARGLAGERSYNEQFF,TRBV7-6,medium-sized,TRBD2,TRBJ2-1